Listed below are T cell receptor beta chains from one sample, sequenced in a study of blood T cell repertoires in COVID-19. Only in-frame clones appear in the TCRdb table, and some are missing; sequencing was by immunoSEQ multiplex PCR. The sample consists of fewer than 350,000 clones, 89% of them appearing once. Sequencing was performed on PBMCs or T cells enriched from blood (not recorded which). The receptor source for this set is a man between 60 and 75 years old who had recovered from COVID-19. CDR3s leave out the opening cysteine and the closing phenylalanine or tryptophan.

v_call cdr3_aa
TRBV7-9 ASSSLRQGRGDEQY
TRBV7-2 ASSLGTGPYEQY
TRBV7-2 ASSPAVWTGSYEQY
TRBV2 ASDRDSYEQY
TRBV6-2/TRBV6-3 ASSYMAGRRETQY
TRBV7-9 ASSLFIAGGPDTGELF
TRBV3-1/TRBV3-2 ASSQADRGPDNEQF
TRBV4-2 ASSPTGSQETQY
TRBV5-1 ASSFTQGKGETQY
TRBV7-9 ASSPWTEEDEQY
TRBV19 ASSRTSGYNEQF
TRBV10-3 AISESADVPIVGLSGNTIY
TRBV10-3 ATNSGTANTEAF
TRBV6-5 ASSYSRAVFQPQH
TRBV29-1 SADRIRFAYT
TRBV5-1 ASSLGTAYFSGNTIY
TRBV4-1 ASSLPTRGATGELF
TRBV7-9 ASSHRTGTGVWDTEAF
TRBV15 ATSRSYDTGELF